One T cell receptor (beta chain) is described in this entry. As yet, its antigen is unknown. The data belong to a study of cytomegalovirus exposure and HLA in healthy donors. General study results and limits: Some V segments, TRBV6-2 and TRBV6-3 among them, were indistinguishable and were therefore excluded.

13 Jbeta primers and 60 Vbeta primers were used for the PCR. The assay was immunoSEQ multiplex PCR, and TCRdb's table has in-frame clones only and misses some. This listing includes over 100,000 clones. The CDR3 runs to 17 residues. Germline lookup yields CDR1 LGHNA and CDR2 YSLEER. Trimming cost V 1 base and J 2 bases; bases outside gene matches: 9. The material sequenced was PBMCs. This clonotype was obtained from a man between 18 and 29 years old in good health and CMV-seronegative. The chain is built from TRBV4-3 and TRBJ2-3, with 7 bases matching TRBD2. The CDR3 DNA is TGCGCCAGCAGCCAAGTGCTCCGGGGGGACCCCACAGATACGCAGTATTTT. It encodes CASSQVLRGDPTDTQYF.